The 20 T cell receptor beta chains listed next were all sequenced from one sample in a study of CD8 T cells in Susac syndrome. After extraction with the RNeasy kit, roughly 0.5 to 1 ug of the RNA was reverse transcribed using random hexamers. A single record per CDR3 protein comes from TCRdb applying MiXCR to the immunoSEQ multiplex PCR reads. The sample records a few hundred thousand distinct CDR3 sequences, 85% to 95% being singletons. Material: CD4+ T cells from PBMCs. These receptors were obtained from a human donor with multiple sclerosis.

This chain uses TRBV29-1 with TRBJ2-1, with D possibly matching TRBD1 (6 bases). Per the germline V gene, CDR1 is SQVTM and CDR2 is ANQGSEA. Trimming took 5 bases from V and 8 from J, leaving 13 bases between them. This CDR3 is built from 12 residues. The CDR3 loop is CSVRVGAHEQFF. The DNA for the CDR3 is TGCAGCGTTCGTGTGGGGGCCCATGAGCAGTTCTTC.

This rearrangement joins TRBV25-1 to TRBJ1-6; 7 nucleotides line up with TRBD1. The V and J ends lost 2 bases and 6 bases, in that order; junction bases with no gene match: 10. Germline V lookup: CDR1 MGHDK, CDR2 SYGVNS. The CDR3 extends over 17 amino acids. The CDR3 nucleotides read TGTGCCAGCAGTGAACCCGGGACAGAGGCGCGTAATTCACCCCTCCACTTT. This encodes CASSEPGTEARNSPLHF.

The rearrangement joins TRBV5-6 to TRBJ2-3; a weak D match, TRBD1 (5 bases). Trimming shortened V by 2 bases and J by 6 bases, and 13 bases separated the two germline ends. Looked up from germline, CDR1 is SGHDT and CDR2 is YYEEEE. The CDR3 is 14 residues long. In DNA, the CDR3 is TGTGCCAGCAGCTTTCGCAGGGTGTCCGATACGCAGTATTTT. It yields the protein CASSFRRVSDTQYF.

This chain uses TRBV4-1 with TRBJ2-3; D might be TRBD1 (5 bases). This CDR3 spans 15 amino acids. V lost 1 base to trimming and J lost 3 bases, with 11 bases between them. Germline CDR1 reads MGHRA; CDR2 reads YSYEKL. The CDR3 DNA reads TGCGCCAGCAGCCAAGGGGGCTACCGGACAGATACGCAGTATTTT. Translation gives CASSQGGYRTDTQYF.

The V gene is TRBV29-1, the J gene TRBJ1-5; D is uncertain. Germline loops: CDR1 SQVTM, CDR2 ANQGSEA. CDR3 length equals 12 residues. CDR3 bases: TGCACCCGACTGAGCCCCTATAAGCCCCAGCATTTT. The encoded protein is CTRLSPYKPQHF.

CDR3 residues: CASSLPATGGNEQFF. The CDR3 nucleotides read TGTGCCAGCAGCCTACCCGCGACAGGGGGCAATGAGCAGTTCTTC. The chain employs TRBV7-9 and TRBJ2-1, with 9 bases fitting TRBD1. Germline V gives CDR1 SEHNR, CDR2 FQNEAQ (reference sequence). The CDR3 totals 15 residues. Trimming at V came to 5 bases and at J to 6 bases, leaving 8 bases not matched to a gene. Using reference TRBV7-9 and TRBJ2-1 for the parts outside the CDR3, the full variable domain is DTGVSQNPRHKITKRGQNVTFRCDPISEHNRLYWYRQTLGQGPEFLTYFQNEAQLEKSRLLSDRFSAERPKGSFSTLEIQRTEQGDSAMYLCASSLPATGGNEQFFGPGTRLTVL.

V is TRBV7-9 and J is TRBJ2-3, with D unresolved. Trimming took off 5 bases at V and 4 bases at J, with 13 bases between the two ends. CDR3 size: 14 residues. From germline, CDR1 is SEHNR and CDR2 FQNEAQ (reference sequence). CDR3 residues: CASSRTSRADTQYF. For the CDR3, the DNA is TGTGCCAGCAGCCGAACCTCCCGCGCAGATACGCAGTATTTT.

The CDR3 sequence: CSASPFGSISTDTQYF. CDR3 DNA sequence: TGCAGTGCTAGTCCCTTCGGGTCTATTAGCACAGATACGCAGTATTTT. The rearrangement uses TRBV20-1 and TRBJ2-3; D gene ambiguous. The CDR3 is 16 amino acids. Germline loops: CDR1 DFQATT, CDR2 SNEGSKA (reference sequence). V shed 3 bases and J shed 0 bases, with 16 bases lying between them.

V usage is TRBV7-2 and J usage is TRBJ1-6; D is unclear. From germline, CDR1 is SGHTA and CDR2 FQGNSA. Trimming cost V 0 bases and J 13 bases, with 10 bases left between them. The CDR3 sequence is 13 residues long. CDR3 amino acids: CASSLAMGQPLHF. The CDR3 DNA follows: TGTGCCAGCAGCTTAGCAATGGGCCAGCCCCTCCACTTT.

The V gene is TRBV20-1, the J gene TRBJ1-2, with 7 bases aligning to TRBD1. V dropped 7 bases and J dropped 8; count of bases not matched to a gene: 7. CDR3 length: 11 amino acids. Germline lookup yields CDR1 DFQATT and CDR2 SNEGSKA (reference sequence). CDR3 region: CSVTGDRGYTF. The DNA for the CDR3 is TGCAGTGTTACAGGGGATAGGGGCTACACCTTC.

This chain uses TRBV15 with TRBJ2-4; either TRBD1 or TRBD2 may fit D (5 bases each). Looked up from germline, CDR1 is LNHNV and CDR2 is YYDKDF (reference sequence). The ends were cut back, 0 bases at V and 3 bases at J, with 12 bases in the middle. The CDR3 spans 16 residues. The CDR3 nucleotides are TGTGCCACCAGCAGAGATGGGACCGTAAACAAAAACATTCAGTACTTC. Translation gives CATSRDGTVNKNIQYF.

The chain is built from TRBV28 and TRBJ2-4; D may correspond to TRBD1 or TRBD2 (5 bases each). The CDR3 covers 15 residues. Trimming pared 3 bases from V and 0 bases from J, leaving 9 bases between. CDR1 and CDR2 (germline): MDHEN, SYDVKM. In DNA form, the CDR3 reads TGTGCCAGCAGTTTGAGGGGCATAGCCAAAAACATTCAGTACTTC. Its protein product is CASSLRGIAKNIQYF.

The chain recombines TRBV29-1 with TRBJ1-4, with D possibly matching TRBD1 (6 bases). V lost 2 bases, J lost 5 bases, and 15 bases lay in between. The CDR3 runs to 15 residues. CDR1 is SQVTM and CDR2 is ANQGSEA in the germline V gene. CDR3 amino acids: CSVETPDSRNEKLFF. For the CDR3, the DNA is TGCAGCGTTGAAACTCCGGACAGCAGGAATGAAAAACTGTTTTTT.

In nucleotides, the CDR3 is TGTGCCAGCAGTTACAGGAGAGCAGATACGCAGTATTTT. It is translated as CASSYRRADTQYF. The gene calls are TRBV6-6 and TRBJ2-3; no definite D call. CDR1 and CDR2 (germline): MNHNY, SVGAGI (reference sequence). The CDR3 runs to 13 residues. Trimming removed 2 bases at V and 4 bases at J, with 7 bases between.

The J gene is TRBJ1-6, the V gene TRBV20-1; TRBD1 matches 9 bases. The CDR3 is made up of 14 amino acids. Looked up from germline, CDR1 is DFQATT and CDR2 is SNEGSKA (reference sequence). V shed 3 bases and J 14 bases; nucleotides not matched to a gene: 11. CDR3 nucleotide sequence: TGCAGTGCTAGGGCGGGACAGGGACTTACAACCCTCCACTTT. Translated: CSARAGQGLTTLHF.

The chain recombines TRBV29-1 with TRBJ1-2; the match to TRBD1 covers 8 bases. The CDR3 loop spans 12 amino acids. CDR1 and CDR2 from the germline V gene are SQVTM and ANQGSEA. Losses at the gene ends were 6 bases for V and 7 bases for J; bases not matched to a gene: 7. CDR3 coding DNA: TGCAGCGTCGACAGGGGATCGGGTGGCTACACCTTC. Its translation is CSVDRGSGGYTF.

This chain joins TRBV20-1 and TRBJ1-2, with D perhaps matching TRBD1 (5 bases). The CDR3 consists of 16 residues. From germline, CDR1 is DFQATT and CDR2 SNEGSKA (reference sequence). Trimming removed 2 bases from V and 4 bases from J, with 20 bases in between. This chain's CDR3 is CSARPPTPGRSYGYTF. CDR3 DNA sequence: TGCAGTGCTAGACCTCCTACTCCGGGACGATCCTATGGCTACACCTTC.

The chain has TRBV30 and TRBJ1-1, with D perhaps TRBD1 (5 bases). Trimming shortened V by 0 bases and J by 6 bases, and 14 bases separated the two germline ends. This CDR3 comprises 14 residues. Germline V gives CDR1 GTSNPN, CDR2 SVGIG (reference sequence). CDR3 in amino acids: CAWSVSGMLAEAFF. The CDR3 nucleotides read TGTGCCTGGAGTGTGTCAGGGATGTTGGCTGAAGCTTTCTTT. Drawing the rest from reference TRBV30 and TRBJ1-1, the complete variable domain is SQTIHQWPATLVQPVGSPLSLECTVEGTSNPNLYWYRQAAGRGLQLLFYSVGIGQISSEVPQNLSASRPQDRQFILSSKKLLLSDSGFYLCAWSVSGMLAEAFFGQGTRLTVV.

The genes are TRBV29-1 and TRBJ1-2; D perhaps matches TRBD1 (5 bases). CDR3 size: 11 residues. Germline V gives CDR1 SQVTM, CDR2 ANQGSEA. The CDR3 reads CTAFVGGGYTF. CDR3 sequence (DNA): TGCACCGCCTTTGTGGGGGGTGGCTACACCTTC.

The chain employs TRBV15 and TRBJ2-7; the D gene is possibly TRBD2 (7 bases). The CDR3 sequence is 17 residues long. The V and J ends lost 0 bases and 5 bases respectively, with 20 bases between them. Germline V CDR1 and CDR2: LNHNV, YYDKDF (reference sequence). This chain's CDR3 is CATSRDLGGRIAHEQYF. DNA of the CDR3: TGTGCCACCAGCAGAGATCTCGGGGGGCGTATTGCTCACGAGCAGTACTTC. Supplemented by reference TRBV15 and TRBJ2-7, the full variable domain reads DAMVIQNPRYQVTQFGKPVTLSCSQTLNHNVMYWYQQKSSQAPKLLFHYYDKDFNNEADTPDNFQSRRPNTSFCFLDIRSPGLGDTAMYLCATSRDLGGRIAHEQYFGPGTRLTVT.